This T cell receptor (beta chain) comes out of a study of vaccination effects on CD4 cells after COVID-19. Study-wide context: Participants were vaccinated with two doses of either the BNT162b2 or mRNA-1273 vaccine.

Regarding the study as a whole: Infection-derived and vaccine-derived clones contracted markedly late after vaccination.

V was cut by 4 bases and J by 2 bases, with 7 bases left in between. The CDR3 totals 13 residues. Germline-derived CDR1 and CDR2 are SGHDT and YYEEEE. Assay used: immunoSEQ multiplex PCR; TCRdb lists only in-frame clones, some missing. The table lists around 40,000 clones, about two thirds of them singletons. On this clone: Its antigen is unknown.

The culture ran for less than 12 days, and then CD4+ T cells were isolated. People in the vaccine group had not been infected with SARS-CoV-2 before, and their nucleocapsid antibodies were negative. Here the sequenced sample was CD4+ T cells from PBMCs cultured without peptide, taken before COVID-19 vaccination. This sequence originates from a human donor who received a COVID-19 vaccine. The V gene is TRBV5-6, the J gene TRBJ2-1, with D unclear. The CDR3 protein is CASSRPPYNEQFF. For the CDR3, the DNA is TGTGCCAGCAGCCGCCCCCCCTACAATGAGCAGTTCTTC.